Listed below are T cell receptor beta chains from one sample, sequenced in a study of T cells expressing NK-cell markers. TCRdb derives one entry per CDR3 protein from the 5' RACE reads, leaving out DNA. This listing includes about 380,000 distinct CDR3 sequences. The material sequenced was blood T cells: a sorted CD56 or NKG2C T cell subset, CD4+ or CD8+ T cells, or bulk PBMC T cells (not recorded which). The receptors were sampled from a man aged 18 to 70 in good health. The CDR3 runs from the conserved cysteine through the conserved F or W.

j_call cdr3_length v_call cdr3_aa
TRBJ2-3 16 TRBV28 CASSPPGQGFKDTQYF
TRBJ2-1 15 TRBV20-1 CSAIRGGSVENEQFF
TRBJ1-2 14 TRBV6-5 CASSYSRESRGYTF
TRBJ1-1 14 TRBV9 CASSSTGIGTEAFF
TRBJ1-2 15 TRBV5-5 CASSSTSGGRYGYTF
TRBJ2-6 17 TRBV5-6 CASSLVPEGAGANVLTF
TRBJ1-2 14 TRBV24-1 CATSGGQQPYGYTF
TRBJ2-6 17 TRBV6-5 CASSLDRGLGGANVLTF
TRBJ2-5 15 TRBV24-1 CATSSGTESKETQYF
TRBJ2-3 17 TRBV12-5 CASGLNMGTGYTDTQYF
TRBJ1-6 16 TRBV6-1 CASRTGGSSYNSPLHF
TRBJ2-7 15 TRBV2 CASSDNWDRRYEQYF
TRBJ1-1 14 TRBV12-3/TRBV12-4 CASSLAGGNTEAFF